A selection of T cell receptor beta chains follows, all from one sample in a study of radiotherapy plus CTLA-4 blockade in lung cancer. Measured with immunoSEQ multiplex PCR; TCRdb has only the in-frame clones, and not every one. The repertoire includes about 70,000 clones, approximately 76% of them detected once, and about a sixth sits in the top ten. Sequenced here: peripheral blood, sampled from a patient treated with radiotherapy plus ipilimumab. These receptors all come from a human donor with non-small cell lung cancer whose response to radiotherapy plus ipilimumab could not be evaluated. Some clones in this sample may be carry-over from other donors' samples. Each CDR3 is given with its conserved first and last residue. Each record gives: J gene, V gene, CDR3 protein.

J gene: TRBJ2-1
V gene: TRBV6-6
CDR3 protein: CASSRTSGGFYEQFF

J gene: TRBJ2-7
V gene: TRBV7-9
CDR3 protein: CASSFGVGAGDYEQYF

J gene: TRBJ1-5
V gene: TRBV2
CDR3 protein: CASRKGQGQPQHF

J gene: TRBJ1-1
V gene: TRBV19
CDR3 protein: CASSIDLRDRVNTEAFF

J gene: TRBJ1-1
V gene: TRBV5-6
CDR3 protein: CASSYGRLGGTEAFF

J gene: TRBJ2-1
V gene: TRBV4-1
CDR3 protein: CASSLDKSSYNEQFF

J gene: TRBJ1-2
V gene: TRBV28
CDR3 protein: CASSQGYGYTF

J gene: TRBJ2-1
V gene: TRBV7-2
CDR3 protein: CASSPPPGGNEQFF

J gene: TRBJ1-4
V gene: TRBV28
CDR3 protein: CASSTIATNEKLFF

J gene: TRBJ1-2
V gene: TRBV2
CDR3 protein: CASSDSGTTASYGYTF

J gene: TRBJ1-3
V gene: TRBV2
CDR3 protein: CASSDQVPGNTIYF

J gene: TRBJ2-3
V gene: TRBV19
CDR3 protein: CASSMWARAADTQYF

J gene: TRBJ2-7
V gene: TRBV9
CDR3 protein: CASSVAIRGTGDYEQYF

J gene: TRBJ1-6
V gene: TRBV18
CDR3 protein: CASSPPGGSSGSPLHF

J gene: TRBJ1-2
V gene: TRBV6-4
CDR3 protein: CASSVGQNYGYTF

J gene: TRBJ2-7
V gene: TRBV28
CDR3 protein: CASRIRDRKTYEQYF

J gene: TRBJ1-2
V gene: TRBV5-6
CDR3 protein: CASSPGTGSGLYGYTF

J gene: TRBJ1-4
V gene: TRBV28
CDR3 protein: CASSLSTLQVGNEKLFF

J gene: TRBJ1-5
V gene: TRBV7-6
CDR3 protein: CASWGGSNQPQHF

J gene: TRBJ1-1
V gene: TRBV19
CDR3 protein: CASRPDRVHTEAFF

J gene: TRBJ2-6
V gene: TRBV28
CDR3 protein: CATDRVSSGANVLTF

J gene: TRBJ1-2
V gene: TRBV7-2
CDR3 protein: CASRLGTGEGYTF

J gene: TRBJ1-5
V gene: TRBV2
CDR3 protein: CASSVRGLGQPQHF

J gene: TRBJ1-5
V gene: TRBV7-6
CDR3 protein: CASSPAGGMQPQHF

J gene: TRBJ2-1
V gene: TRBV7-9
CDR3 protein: CASVLLAGGPGNEQFF

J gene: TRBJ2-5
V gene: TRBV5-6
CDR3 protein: CASKLAGNQETQYF

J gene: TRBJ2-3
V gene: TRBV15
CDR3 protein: CATSREWGGPDTQYF

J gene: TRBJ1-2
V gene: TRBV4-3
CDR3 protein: CASSQVGQSYGYTF

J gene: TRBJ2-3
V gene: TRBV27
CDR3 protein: CASSYRGLAATDTQYF

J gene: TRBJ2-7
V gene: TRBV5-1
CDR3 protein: CASSLAVAGEQYF

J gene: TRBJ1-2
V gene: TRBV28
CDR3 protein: CASRSISLYGYTF

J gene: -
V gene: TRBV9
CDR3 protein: CASTPPGHLYEQYF

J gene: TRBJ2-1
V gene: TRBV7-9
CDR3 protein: CASSPGQGFSYNEQFF

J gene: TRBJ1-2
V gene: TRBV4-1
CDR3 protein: CASSLIGGRGVNYGYTF

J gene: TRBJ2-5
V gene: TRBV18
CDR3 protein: CASSPRGETQYF

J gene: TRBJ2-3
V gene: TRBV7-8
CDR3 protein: CASSSRRGASGGSRGTDTQYF

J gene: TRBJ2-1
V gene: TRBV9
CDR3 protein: CASSVGAGSYNEQFF

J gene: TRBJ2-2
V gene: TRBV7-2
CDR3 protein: CASSQTSGANTGELFF

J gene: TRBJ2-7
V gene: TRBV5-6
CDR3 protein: CASSLKVRSSYEQYF

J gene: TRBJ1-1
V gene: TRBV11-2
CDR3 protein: CASSATVNTEAFF

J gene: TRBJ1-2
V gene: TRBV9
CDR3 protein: CASSVDRAGYGYTF

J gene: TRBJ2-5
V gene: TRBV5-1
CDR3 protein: CASSPGGTSGWPTQYF

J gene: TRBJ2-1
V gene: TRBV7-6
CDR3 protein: CASSLGGTSGGAGEQFF

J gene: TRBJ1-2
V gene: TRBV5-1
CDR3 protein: CASSPVAGGGSAGYTF

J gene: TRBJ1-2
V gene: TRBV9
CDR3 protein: CASSVDQGNIGYTF

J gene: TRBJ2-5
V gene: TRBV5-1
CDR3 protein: CASSPWTGTLEETQYF

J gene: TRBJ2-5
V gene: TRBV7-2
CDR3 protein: CASSSGPLDGETQYF

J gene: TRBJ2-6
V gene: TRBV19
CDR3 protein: CASSMLRRSSGANVLTF

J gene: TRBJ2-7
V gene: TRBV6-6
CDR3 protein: CASSSQAVYEQYF

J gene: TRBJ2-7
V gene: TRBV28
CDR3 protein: CASSLPLRDEQYF

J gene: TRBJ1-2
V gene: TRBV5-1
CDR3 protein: CASSSRAMGYGYTF

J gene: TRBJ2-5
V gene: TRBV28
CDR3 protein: CASSPPFGTPLSGTQYF

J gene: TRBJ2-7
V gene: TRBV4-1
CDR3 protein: CASSQEMRAYEQYF

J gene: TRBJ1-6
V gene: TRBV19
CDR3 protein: CASTGQGGSPLHF

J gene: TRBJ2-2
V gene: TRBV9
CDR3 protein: CASSVASRRTGELFF

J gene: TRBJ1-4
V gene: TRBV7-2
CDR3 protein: CASSLGQGAGEKLFF

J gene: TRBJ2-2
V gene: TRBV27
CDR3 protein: CASSLRPGEGAGELFF